This TCR beta chain is from a study of beta chain features in type 1 diabetes. Turning to the study itself: Regarding age, gender and cell yields, patients proved similar to healthy donors. Study-level results: TCRB CDR3 length was moderately but significantly reduced in all four CD4+ subsets of Type 1 diabetes patients. Insertions at VDJ junctions were less frequent in type 1 diabetes patients. These patients also deleted more nucleotides at the same junctions.

Regarding this clone: Its target is not known.

The study reverse transcribed the entire isolated RNA, so it sequenced expressed TCRB transcripts. Assay used: immunoSEQ multiplex PCR; TCRdb lists only in-frame clones, some missing. The table shows around 310,000 clones, with approximately 10% occurring only once. One heparinised blood draw, averaging around 0.12 L, came from each donor. CDR1 is SGHTA, CDR2 FQGNSA, per germline. The ends were cut back, 3 bases at V and 4 bases at J, with 16 bases in the middle. The CDR3 runs 16 residues. Source material: naive CD4+ T cells from blood. V is TRBV7-2 and J is TRBJ2-1; a possible D gene is TRBD1 (6 bases). This sequence originates from a woman in her 30s in good health. Written as DNA, the CDR3 is TGTGCCAGCAGCTTGGGCACAGGGTCCCCATACAATGAGCAGTTCTTC. This codes for CASSLGTGSPYNEQFF.